This TCR beta chain was found in a study of response to subunit inactivated influenza vaccine. Study outcomes and limitations: Seasonal influenza vaccination, on each occasion, was suggested by the authors to recruit few new T cells.

This clonotype was counted only a few times. What it binds is unknown. The germline gives CDR1 DFQATT, CDR2 SNEGSKA (reference sequence). The CDR3 is 14 amino acids. The V end lost 0 bases, the J end lost 7 bases, and 16 bases lay between the germline ends. Each CDR3 protein is one row after TCRdb ran MiXCR on the RT-PCR reads. Here the sample spans about 480,000 distinct CDR3 sequences, roughly 9.7% being singletons. The sequence came from a man aged 50-59 years who received an inactivated influenza vaccine. The J gene is TRBJ2-7, the V gene TRBV20-1; D call uncertain. The input for sequencing was PBMCs from blood, taken 40 to 50 days after vaccination. The CDR3 coding sequence is TGCAGTGCTAGAGATCGAAAAAGGGCCTGGGAGCAGTACTTC. It is translated as CSARDRKRAWEQYF.